The 28 T cell receptor beta chains given below trace back to one sample, sequenced in a study of blood T cell repertoires in COVID-19. Using immunoSEQ multiplex PCR, the repertoire was profiled, and TCRdb retains in-frame clones only, with some absent. The sample includes over 100,000 clones, around three quarters seen only once; the top ten take about 4.5%. The sample taken for sequencing was peripheral blood. Every receptor here comes from a human donor in a cohort sampled during active or convalescent COVID-19.

The gene calls are TRBV18 and TRBJ1-5; D call uncertain. CDR1 and CDR2 from the germline V gene are KGHSH and LQKENI. Trimming shortened V by 4 bases and J by 0 bases, and 7 bases separated the two germline ends. The CDR3 is made up of 14 amino acids. The chain's CDR3 is CASSLQNSNQPQHF. CDR3 bases: TGTGCCAGCTCACTTCAAAATAGCAATCAGCCCCAGCATTTT.

The genes are TRBV19 and TRBJ1-2; 8 bases align to TRBD1. There are 14 residues in the CDR3. Germline V lookup: CDR1 LNHDA, CDR2 SQIVND (reference sequence). Trimming took 6 bases from V and 3 from J; bases not matched to a gene: 6. The CDR3 here is CASRGQGGDYGYTF. The CDR3 nucleotides are TGTGCCAGTAGAGGACAGGGAGGAGACTATGGCTACACCTTC.

CDR3 DNA sequence: TGTGCCAGCAGCCACACCGGGACACCCTATGAAGCTTTCTTT. This codes for CASSHTGTPYEAFF. The chain links TRBV5-4 to TRBJ1-1, with D perhaps TRBD1 (6 bases). Per the germline V gene, CDR1 is SGHNT and CDR2 is YYREEE (reference sequence). With 4 bases removed from V and 7 bases from J, the gap between germline ends came to 17 bases. The CDR3 length is 14 residues.

V and J are TRBV11-3 and TRBJ2-3, with 9 bases identical to TRBD1. V shed 6 bases and J 3 bases; nucleotides not matched to a gene: 7. The CDR3 is 15 amino acids. Germline-derived CDR1 and CDR2 are SGHNT and YENEEA. The CDR3 sequence: CASSSRTGETDTQYF. CDR3 sequence (DNA): TGTGCCAGCAGTTCCCGGACAGGGGAAACAGATACGCAGTATTTT. The full variable domain, in which reference TRBV11-3 and TRBJ2-3 provide the parts outside the CDR3, is EAGVVQSPRYKIIEKKQPVAFWCNPISGHNTLYWYLQNLGQGPELLIRYENEEAVDDSQLPKDRFSAERLKGVDSTLKIQPAELGDSAVYLCASSSRTGETDTQYFGPGTRLTVL.

The chain joins TRBV2 to TRBJ1-4; TRBD1 aligns across 10 bases. After removal of 6 bases from V and 6 bases from J, the junction contained 16 bases not matched to a gene. Germline V CDR1 and CDR2: SNHLY, FYNNEI. This CDR3 is 18 amino acids long. DNA of the CDR3: TGTGCCAGCAGCATGAGCTCCGGGACAGGGGCCTGGGATGAAAAACTGTTTTTT. Translation gives CASSMSSGTGAWDEKLFF.

The genes are TRBV7-3 and TRBJ2-5; possibly TRBD1 for D (5 bases). Germline values: CDR1 SGHTA, CDR2 FQGTGA. Trimming pared 0 bases from V and 5 bases from J, leaving 10 bases between. This CDR3 comprises 14 residues. The chain's CDR3 is CASSLTLGAETQYF. CDR3 sequence (DNA): TGTGCCAGCAGCTTAACCCTAGGGGCGGAGACCCAGTACTTC.

The gene calls are TRBV4-2 and TRBJ2-2, with a tentative D call TRBD1 (6 bases). From germline, CDR1 is LGHNA and CDR2 YNFKEQ. The CDR3 sequence is 15 residues long. Trimming shortened V by 0 bases and J by 3 bases, and 8 bases separated the two germline ends. The CDR3 DNA sequence: TGTGCCAGCAGCCAAGATACAGGGTACACCGGGGAGCTGTTTTTT. Amino acids: CASSQDTGYTGELFF.

In its sample, this clone was seen once. The chain couples TRBV11-2 to TRBJ2-1, with unresolved D. The V gene's germline CDR1 is SGHAT and CDR2 FQNNGV. Trimming took 2 bases from V and 7 from J, leaving 3 bases between them. The CDR3 is 11 residues long. CDR3 in amino acids: CASSLLNEQFF. The CDR3 DNA sequence: TGTGCCAGCAGCTTACTGAATGAGCAGTTCTTC.

The chain is built from TRBV28 and TRBJ1-4; tentative D call: TRBD1 (6 bases). Germline CDR1 is MDHEN and CDR2 is SYDVKM. The V end was cut by 6 bases, the J end by 8 bases, with 16 bases between. This CDR3 spans 14 amino acids. DNA of the CDR3: TGTGCCAGCAGACCCAGCCGGGGGGCAGAAAAACTGTTTTTT. Protein sequence: CASRPSRGAEKLFF.

The chain uses TRBV9 and TRBJ1-4; 7 bases are shared with TRBD1. Per the germline V gene, CDR1 is SGDLS and CDR2 is YYNGEE. The CDR3 has 16 amino acids. Trimming at V came to 3 bases and at J to 4 bases, leaving 9 bases not matched to a gene. The CDR3 nucleotides are TGTGCCAGCAGCGCTACAGGGGCACGGGTTAATGAAAAACTGTTTTTT. As protein: CASSATGARVNEKLFF.

This rearrangement joins TRBV28 to TRBJ1-1; no definite D call. CDR1 MDHEN and CDR2 SYDVKM come from the germline V gene. This CDR3 has 14 residues. V gave up 3 bases and J gave up 0 bases, with 8 bases separating them. The CDR3 nucleotides read TGTGCCAGCAGTTTGGTGGCCTTGAACACTGAAGCTTTCTTT. Protein: CASSLVALNTEAFF.

This clone was counted once. The J gene is TRBJ2-1, the V gene TRBV4-3; the match to TRBD1 covers 7 bases. In germline, CDR1 is LGHNA, CDR2 YSLEER. This CDR3 spans 16 amino acids. J gave up 8 bases and V 1 base, and 11 bases lay outside the gene matches. CDR3 protein: CASSQGQGLRFYEQFF. The CDR3 bases are TGCGCCAGCAGCCAAGGACAGGGTTTAAGGTTCTATGAGCAGTTCTTC.

The rearrangement links TRBV7-2 to TRBJ2-7, with 7 nucleotides matching TRBD2. Losses at the gene ends were 4 bases for V and 6 bases for J; bases not matched to a gene: 6. The CDR3 has 13 residues. Per the germline V gene, CDR1 is SGHTA and CDR2 is FQGNSA. As DNA, the CDR3 is TGTGCCAGCAGCTCTCGAGCGGGGATCGAGCAGTACTTC. Its translation: CASSSRAGIEQYF.

A few counts support this clone. The chain recombines TRBV5-4 with TRBJ2-7; 7 bases align to TRBD1. The CDR3 runs 16 residues. With 0 bases clipped from V and 2 bases from J, the junction kept 8 bases outside the gene matches. Looked up from germline, CDR1 is SGHNT and CDR2 is YYREEE (reference sequence). The chain's CDR3 is CASSLAEFGQAYEQYF. The DNA of the CDR3 is TGTGCCAGCAGCTTGGCCGAGTTTGGACAGGCCTACGAGCAGTACTTC.

This chain links TRBV27 with TRBJ2-1; the D gene is possibly TRBD2 (6 bases). The germline CDR1 and CDR2 sequences are MNHEY and SMNVEV (reference sequence). The length of the CDR3 is 15 residues. The V and J ends lost 4 bases and 7 bases respectively, with 17 bases between them. The CDR3 DNA reads TGTGCCAGCAGTTCGACAGCGATAGGGACTAATGAGCAGTTCTTC. The encoded protein is CASSSTAIGTNEQFF.

CDR3 amino acids: CSVAPGGRGEKLFF. The CDR3 nucleotides are TGCAGCGTCGCCCCAGGGGGAAGAGGGGAAAAACTGTTTTTT. The chain is built from TRBV29-1 and TRBJ1-4, with 7 bases that match TRBD1. The length of the CDR3 is 14 residues. V trimming: 6 bases; J trimming: 8 bases; junction bases outside the gene matches: 12. The V gene's germline CDR1 is SQVTM and CDR2 ANQGSEA.

J is TRBJ2-3 and V is TRBV28; D is perhaps TRBD2 (6 bases). Germline loops: CDR1 MDHEN, CDR2 SYDVKM. With 3 bases removed from V and 1 base from J, the gap between germline ends came to 23 bases. The CDR3 is 19 residues long. The CDR3 spells CASSFSPGLGYSGTDTQYF. In DNA, the CDR3 is TGTGCCAGCAGTTTTTCACCGGGACTTGGGTATTCGGGCACAGATACGCAGTATTTT.

The DNA of the CDR3 is TGTGCCAGCACCGTACTAAACACTGAAGCTTTCTTT. Translating it yields CASTVLNTEAFF. This chain links TRBV5-8 with TRBJ1-1, with D hard to call. The germline V and J ends were trimmed by 6 bases and 2 bases, with 8 bases remaining between them. In germline, CDR1 is SGHTS, CDR2 YDEGEE. CDR3 length: 12 residues.

V gene TRBV14 combines with J gene TRBJ2-3; TRBD2 agrees at 10 bases. The trim removed 3 bases at V and 2 bases at J, leaving 5 bases unmatched. This CDR3 region has 16 residues. Germline CDR1 is SGHDN and CDR2 is FVKESK. The CDR3 sequence is CASSQALAGVTDTQYF. The CDR3 DNA sequence: TGTGCCAGCAGCCAGGCTCTAGCGGGGGTCACAGATACGCAGTATTTT.

This chain uses TRBV10-3 with TRBJ1-1; D is possibly TRBD1 (5 bases). V gave up 6 bases and J gave up 5 bases, with 19 bases separating them. The germline CDR1 and CDR2 sequences are ENHRY and SYGVKD. The CDR3 covers 15 residues. The DNA of the CDR3 is TGTGCCATCAGCGCGGGAGGGGTAGTGGGGACTGAAGCTTTCTTT. Amino acid sequence: CAISAGGVVGTEAFF.

A few counts support this clone. The identical CDR3 is also encoded by other nucleotide sequences in the sample. The chain is built from TRBV14 and TRBJ1-2; possible D gene TRBD1, 6 bases. The germline CDR1 and CDR2 sequences are SGHDN and FVKESK. The V end was cut by 0 bases, the J end by 5 bases, with 13 bases between. The CDR3 consists of 15 residues. The CDR3 spells CASSQDMQGLYGYTF. Here the CDR3 DNA reads TGTGCCAGCAGCCAAGATATGCAGGGGTTATATGGCTACACCTTC.

V is TRBV19 and J is TRBJ2-1; maybe TRBD1 (6 bases). CDR1 is LNHDA, CDR2 SQIVND, per germline (reference sequence). This CDR3 has 14 residues. Deletions cut 7 bases from V and 6 bases from J, with 16 bases between. The chain's CDR3 is CASTPGHQINEQFF. The CDR3 nucleotides are TGTGCCAGTACCCCGGGACACCAGATCAATGAGCAGTTCTTC.

The V call is TRBV11-3, the J call TRBJ2-2; D is ambiguous. Trimming shortened V by 5 bases and J by 4 bases, and 8 bases separated the two germline ends. The CDR3 is made up of 13 amino acids. CDR1 is SGHNT, CDR2 YENEEA, per germline. In DNA, the CDR3 is TGTGCCAGCAGCCCCTCCAGCACCGGGGAGCTGTTTTTT. Translating gives CASSPSSTGELFF. The full variable domain, rest sourced from reference TRBV11-3 and TRBJ2-2, is EAGVVQSPRYKIIEKKQPVAFWCNPISGHNTLYWYLQNLGQGPELLIRYENEEAVDDSQLPKDRFSAERLKGVDSTLKIQPAELGDSAVYLCASSPSSTGELFFGEGSRLTVL.

In its sample, this clone was seen a few times. The chain recombines TRBV14 with TRBJ2-2; TRBD1 agrees at 7 bases. Trimming removed 5 bases from V and 4 bases from J; junction bases left unmatched: 7. The CDR3 runs 15 residues. Germline V gives CDR1 SGHDN, CDR2 FVKESK. CDR3 in DNA: TGTGCCAGCAGCAGGGGGCTAGGAGGCACCGGGGAGCTGTTTTTT. Translated, it gives CASSRGLGGTGELFF.

The chain carries TRBV6-2 or TRBV6-3 and TRBJ2-3; TRBD2 agrees at 10 bases. The germline V gene encodes CDR1 MNHEY and CDR2 SVGEGT. The V gene end was trimmed by 0 bases and the J gene end by 0 bases; junction bases not matched to a gene: 3. The CDR3 loop spans 17 amino acids. The CDR3 is CASSYSSGRKSTDTQYF. CDR3 DNA sequence: TGTGCCAGCAGTTACTCTAGCGGGAGGAAAAGCACAGATACGCAGTATTTT.

The chain recombines TRBV7-2 with TRBJ2-6; D remains unclear. Germline CDR1 is SGHTA and CDR2 is FQGNSA. CDR3 length equals 16 residues. Trimming removed 3 bases at V and 0 bases at J, with 9 bases between. The CDR3 sequence: CASSLRVFSGANVLTF. For the CDR3, the DNA is TGTGCCAGCAGCTTGCGAGTCTTCTCTGGGGCCAACGTCCTGACTTTC.

The chain couples TRBV7-8 to TRBJ1-2; D is unclear. CDR3 size: 13 residues. The V end lost 6 bases, the J end lost 1 base, and 9 bases lay between the germline ends. In germline, CDR1 is SGHVS, CDR2 FQNEAQ. The CDR3 protein is CASSPEFNYGYTF. The CDR3 coding sequence is TGTGCCAGCAGTCCCGAGTTTAACTATGGCTACACCTTC.

This clone was seen only once. The rearrangement links TRBV7-2 to TRBJ1-5; D call uncertain. V lost 4 bases to trimming and J lost 4 bases, with 8 bases between them. Germline V gives CDR1 SGHTA, CDR2 FQGNSA. The CDR3 covers 13 residues. CDR3 sequence: CASSSQRNQPQHF. CDR3 in DNA: TGTGCCAGCAGCTCACAGAGAAATCAGCCCCAGCATTTT.